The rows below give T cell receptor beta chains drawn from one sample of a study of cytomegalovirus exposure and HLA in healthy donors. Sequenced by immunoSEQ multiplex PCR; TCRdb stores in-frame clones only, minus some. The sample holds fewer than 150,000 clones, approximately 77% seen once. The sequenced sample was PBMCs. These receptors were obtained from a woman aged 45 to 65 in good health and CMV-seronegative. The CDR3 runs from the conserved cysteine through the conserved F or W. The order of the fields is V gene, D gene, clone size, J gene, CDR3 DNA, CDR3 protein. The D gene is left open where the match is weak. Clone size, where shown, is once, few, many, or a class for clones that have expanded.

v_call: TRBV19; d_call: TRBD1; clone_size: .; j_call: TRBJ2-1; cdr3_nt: TGTGCCAGTAGTGAACAGGGGGCTATGAATGAGCAGTTCTTC; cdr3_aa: CASSEQGAMNEQFF
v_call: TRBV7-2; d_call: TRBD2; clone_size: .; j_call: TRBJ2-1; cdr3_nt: TGTGCCAGCAGCTTAGTCCCTTTCGGGCGGGGGGGTATGCATGAGCAGTTCTTC; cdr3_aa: CASSLVPFGRGGMHEQFF
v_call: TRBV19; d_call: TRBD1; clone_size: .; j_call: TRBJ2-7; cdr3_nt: TGTGCCAGTAGTATATCCCGACAGGGGCGCTACGAGCAGTACTTC; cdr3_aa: CASSISRQGRYEQYF
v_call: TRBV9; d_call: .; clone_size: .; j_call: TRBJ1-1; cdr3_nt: TGTGCCAGCAGCGAGAGCCCCGGGGGGCAAAGGGGGAACACTGAAGCTTTCTTT; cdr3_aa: CASSESPGGQRGNTEAFF
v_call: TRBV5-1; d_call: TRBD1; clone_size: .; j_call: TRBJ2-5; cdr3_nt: TGCGCCAGCAGACCAGGGGGCGCGGAGACCCAGTACTTC; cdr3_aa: CASRPGGAETQYF
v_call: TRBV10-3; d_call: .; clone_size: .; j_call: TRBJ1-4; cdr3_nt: TGTGCCATCAGTGAGTCACAAGAAAATGAAAAACTGTTTTTT; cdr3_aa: CAISESQENEKLFF
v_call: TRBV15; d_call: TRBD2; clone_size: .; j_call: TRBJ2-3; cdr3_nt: TGTGCCACCAGCAGAGATCGAGTAGCGGGGAGCACAGATACGCAGTATTTT; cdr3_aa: CATSRDRVAGSTDTQYF
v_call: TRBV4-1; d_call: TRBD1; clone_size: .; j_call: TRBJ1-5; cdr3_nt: TGCGCCAGCAGCCCAGCGGGACAGGGCATCAATCAGCCCCAGCATTTT; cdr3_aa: CASSPAGQGINQPQHF
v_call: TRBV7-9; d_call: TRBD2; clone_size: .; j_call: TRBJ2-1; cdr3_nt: TGTGCCAGCAGCAGACTGGGGGGGAAAGTAGACAATGAGCAGTTCTTC; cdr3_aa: CASSRLGGKVDNEQFF
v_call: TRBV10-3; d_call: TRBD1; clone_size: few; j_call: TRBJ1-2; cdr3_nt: TGTGCCATCACGACAGGGGGCGACTATGGCTACACCTTC; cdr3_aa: CAITTGGDYGYTF
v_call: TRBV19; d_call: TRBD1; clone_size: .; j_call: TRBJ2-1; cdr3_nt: TGTGCCAGTAGTATGGGTGGGACAGGCTCCTACAATGAGCAGTTCTTC; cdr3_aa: CASSMGGTGSYNEQFF
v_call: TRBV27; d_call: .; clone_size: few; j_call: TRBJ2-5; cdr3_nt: TGTGCCAGCAGTTCTTTGGGGCCCGGAGAGACCCAGTACTTC; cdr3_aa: CASSSLGPGETQYF
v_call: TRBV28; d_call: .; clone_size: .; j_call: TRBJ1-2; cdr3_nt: TGTGCCAGCAGGAGGGATGAGGGCCGGTTGGGCTACACCTTC; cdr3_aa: CASRRDEGRLGYTF
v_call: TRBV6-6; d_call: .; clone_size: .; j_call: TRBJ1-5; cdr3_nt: TGTGCCAGCAGTTACGGAGGTTATCAGCCCCAGCATTTT; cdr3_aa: CASSYGGYQPQHF
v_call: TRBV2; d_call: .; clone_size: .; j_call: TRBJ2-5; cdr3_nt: TGTGCCAGCAGGGTAGTGGAGACCCAGTACTTC; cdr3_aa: CASRVVETQYF
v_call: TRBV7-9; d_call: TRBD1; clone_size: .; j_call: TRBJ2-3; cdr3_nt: TGTGCCAGCAGCAATCGACAGGGTAGCACAGATACGCAGTATTTT; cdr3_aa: CASSNRQGSTDTQYF
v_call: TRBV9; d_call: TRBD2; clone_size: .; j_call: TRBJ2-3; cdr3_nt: TGTGCCAGCAGCTCAAGCGGGGTCACAGATACGCAGTATTTT; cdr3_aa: CASSSSGVTDTQYF
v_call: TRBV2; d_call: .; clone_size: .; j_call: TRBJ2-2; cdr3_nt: TGTGCCAGCAGTGGATACAGGGTCGAGAACACCGGGGAGCTGTTTTTT; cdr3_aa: CASSGYRVENTGELFF